The table lists the clone carrying this T cell receptor (beta chain) with a few counts. Its target is unknown. Researchers made TCR beta libraries by using iRepertoire HTBI primers and running Arm-PCR on CDR3 regions. TCRdb analysed the multiplex PCR reads with MiXCR anew, one entry per CDR3 protein. The sample includes hundreds of thousands of distinct CDR3 sequences, roughly 16% of them seen just once. Time point described: newly diagnosed GD, antithyroid drugs for less than 3 months. PBMC RNA was the source of the TCR library. CDR1 and CDR2 from the germline V gene are DFQATT and SNEGSKA (reference sequence). This CDR3 is built from 14 residues. The source of the sample is a study of regulatory T cells in long-lasting Graves disease. Study-level points and caveats: Newly diagnosed disease favored TRBV20-1 and TRBJ2-1 over persistent disease.

These data were also reused for a study on T cells in Graves' hyperthyroidism and ophthalmopathy. From that report: Exclusion criteria comprised uncontrolled infection, other autoimmune disease, pregnancy or lactation. HTBI primers were used for first-round RT-PCR of the TCR CDR3. Blood also carried most thyroid clonotypes expanded above 0.001.

Sequenced here: peripheral blood mononuclear cells (PBMCs), sampled at new diagnosis, from a patient treated with antithyroid drugs. This TCR came from a man aged 18 to 29 with Graves disease. The chain employs TRBV20-1 and TRBJ2-2, with 15 bases identical to TRBD2. This CDR3 reads CGGLAGGDTGELFF. The CDR3 DNA reads as TGCGGTGGACTAGCGGGAGGGGACACCGGGGAGCTGTTTTTT.